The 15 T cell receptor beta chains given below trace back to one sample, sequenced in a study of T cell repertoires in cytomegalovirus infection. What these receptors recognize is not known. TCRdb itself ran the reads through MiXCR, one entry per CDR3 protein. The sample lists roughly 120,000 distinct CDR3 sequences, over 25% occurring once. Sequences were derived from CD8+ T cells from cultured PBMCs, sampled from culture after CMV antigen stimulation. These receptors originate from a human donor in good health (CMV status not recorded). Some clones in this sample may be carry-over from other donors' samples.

The CDR3 loop is CATSPHTSGGYEQYF. The CDR3 nucleotides are TGTGCCACCAGCCCGCATACTAGCGGGGGATACGAGCAGTACTTC. V is TRBV15 and J is TRBJ2-7, with 11 positions matching TRBD2. CDR1 and CDR2 (germline): LNHNV, YYDKDF (reference sequence). The CDR3 covers 15 residues. With 5 bases clipped from V and 4 bases from J, the junction kept 7 bases outside the gene matches.

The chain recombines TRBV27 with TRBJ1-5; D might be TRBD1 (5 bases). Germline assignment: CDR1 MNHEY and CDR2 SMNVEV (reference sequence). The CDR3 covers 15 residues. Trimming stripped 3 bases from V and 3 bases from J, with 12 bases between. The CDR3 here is CASSLWGGNNQPQHF. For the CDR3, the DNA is TGTGCCAGCAGTTTGTGGGGGGGAAACAATCAGCCCCAGCATTTT.

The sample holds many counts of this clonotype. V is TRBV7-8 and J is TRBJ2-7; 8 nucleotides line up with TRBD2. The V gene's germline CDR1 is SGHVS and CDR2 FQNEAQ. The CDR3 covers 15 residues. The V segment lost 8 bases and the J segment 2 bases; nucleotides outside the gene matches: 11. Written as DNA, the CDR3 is TGTGCCAGCGCACTAGCGGCAACACCCGCCTACGAGCAGTACTTC. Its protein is CASALAATPAYEQYF.

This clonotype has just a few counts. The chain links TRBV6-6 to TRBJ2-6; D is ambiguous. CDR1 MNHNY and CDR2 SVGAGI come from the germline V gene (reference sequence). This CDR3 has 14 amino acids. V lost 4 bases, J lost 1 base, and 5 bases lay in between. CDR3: CASSSGSGANVLTF. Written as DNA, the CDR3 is TGTGCCAGCAGTTCCGGGTCTGGGGCCAACGTCCTGACTTTC.

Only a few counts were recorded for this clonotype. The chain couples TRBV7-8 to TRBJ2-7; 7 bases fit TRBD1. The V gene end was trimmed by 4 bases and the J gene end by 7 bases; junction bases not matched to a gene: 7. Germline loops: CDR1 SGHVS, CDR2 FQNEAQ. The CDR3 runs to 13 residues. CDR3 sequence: CASSSRGPEEQYF. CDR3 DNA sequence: TGTGCCAGCAGCTCTAGGGGGCCGGAAGAGCAGTACTTC.

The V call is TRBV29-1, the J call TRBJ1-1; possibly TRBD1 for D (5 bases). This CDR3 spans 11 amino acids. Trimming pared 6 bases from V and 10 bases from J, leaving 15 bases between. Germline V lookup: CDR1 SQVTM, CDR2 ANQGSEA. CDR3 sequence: CSVYLSQGAFF. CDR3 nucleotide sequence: TGCAGCGTCTATCTCAGCCAGGGAGCTTTCTTT.

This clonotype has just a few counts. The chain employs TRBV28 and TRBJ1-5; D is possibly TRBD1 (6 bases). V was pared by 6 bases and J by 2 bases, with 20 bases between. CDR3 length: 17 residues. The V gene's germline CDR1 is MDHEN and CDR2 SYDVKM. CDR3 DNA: TGTGCCAGCAGGTACACCCCGGACAGAGGGGGCAATCAGCCCCAGCATTTT. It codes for CASRYTPDRGGNQPQHF.

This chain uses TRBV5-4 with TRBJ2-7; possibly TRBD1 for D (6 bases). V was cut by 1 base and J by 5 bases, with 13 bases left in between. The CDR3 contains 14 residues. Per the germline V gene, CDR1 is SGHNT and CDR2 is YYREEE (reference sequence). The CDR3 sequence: CASSLFTGIHEQYF. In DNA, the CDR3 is TGTGCCAGCAGCTTGTTCACAGGGATCCACGAGCAGTACTTC.

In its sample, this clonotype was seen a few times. As DNA, the CDR3 is TGTGCCAGCCAGGATTGGGCAATCCACGAGCAGTACTTC. This sequence encodes CASQDWAIHEQYF. This chain connects TRBV5-4 to TRBJ2-7; no firm D call. CDR1 is SGHNT, CDR2 YYREEE, per germline (reference sequence). The CDR3 length is 13 residues. Between the trimmed V and J ends, which lost 7 bases and 5 bases, there was a span of 16 bases.

CDR3 nucleotide sequence: TGTGCCAGCAGTAAGGACGGATCCACCTACGAGCAGTACTTC. It encodes CASSKDGSTYEQYF. This chain connects TRBV5-6 to TRBJ2-7; D gene ambiguous. The ends were cut back, 5 bases at V and 2 bases at J, with 14 bases in the middle. Germline CDR1 is SGHDT and CDR2 is YYEEEE. CDR3 length: 14 residues.

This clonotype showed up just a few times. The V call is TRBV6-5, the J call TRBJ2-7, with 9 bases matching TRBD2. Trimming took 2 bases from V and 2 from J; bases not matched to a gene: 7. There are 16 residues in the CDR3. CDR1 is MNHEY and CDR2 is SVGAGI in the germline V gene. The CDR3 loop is CASSYTSGGGAYEQYF. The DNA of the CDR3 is TGTGCCAGCAGTTACACTTCAGGCGGGGGGGCCTACGAGCAGTACTTC.

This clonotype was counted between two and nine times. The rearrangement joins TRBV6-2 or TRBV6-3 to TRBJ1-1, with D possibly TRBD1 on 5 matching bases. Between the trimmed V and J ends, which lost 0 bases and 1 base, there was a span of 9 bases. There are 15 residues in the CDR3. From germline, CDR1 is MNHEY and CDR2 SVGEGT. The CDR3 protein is CASSYSGTSNTEAFF. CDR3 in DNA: TGTGCCAGCAGTTACTCTGGGACCTCGAACACTGAAGCTTTCTTT.

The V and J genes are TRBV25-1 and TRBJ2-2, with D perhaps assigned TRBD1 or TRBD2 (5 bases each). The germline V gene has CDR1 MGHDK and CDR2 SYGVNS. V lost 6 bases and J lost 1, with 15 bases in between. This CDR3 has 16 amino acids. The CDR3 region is CASSADGTMNTGELFF. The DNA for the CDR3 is TGTGCCAGCAGCGCCGACGGGACGATGAACACCGGGGAGCTGTTTTTT. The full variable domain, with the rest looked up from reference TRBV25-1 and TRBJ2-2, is EADIYQTPRYLVIGTGKKITLECSQTMGHDKMYWYQQDPGMELHLIHYSYGVNSTEKGDLSSESTVSRIRTEHFPLTLESARPSHTSQYLCASSADGTMNTGELFFGEGSRLTVL.

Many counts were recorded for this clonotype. The CDR3 bases are TGCGCCAGCAGCCAAGAGGGATCTCCCGCCTACGAGCAGTACTTC. Its protein product is CASSQEGSPAYEQYF. V is TRBV4-1 and J is TRBJ2-7; no definite D call. Trimming cost V 0 bases and J 2 bases, with 11 bases left between them. CDR1 is MGHRA and CDR2 is YSYEKL in the germline V gene. The CDR3 covers 15 residues.

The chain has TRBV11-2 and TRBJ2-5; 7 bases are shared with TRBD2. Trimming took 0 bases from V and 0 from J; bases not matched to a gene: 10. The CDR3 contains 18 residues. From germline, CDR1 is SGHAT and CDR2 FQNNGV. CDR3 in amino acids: CASSLEKLATRYQETQYF. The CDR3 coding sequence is TGTGCCAGCAGCTTAGAAAAACTAGCGACCCGGTACCAAGAGACCCAGTACTTC. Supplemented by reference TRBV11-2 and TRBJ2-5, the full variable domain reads EAGVAQSPRYKIIEKRQSVAFWCNPISGHATLYWYQQILGQGPKLLIQFQNNGVVDDSQLPKDRFSAERLKGVDSTLKIQPAKLEDSAVYLCASSLEKLATRYQETQYFGPGTRLLVL.